A selection of T cell receptor beta chains follows, all from one sample in a study of patients and donors after allogeneic stem cell transplantation. A single record per CDR3 protein comes from TCRdb applying MiXCR to the RT-PCR reads. The table records under 200,000 distinct CDR3 sequences, over 25% of them present only once. Source material: blood, either unsorted or a sorted T cell fraction (not recorded which). The receptors were sampled from a human donor who was either an allogeneic HSCT recipient or a stem cell or donor lymphocyte infusion donor (not recorded which). It is not recorded whose cells these are; they may come from a transplant donor. The CDR3 runs from the conserved cysteine through the conserved F or W. The D gene is left open where the match is weak. The size of a clone is reported for some rows only, either as once, few or many, or as a class for expanded clones.

v_call: TRBV29-1; d_call: TRBD2; clone_size: -; j_call: TRBJ2-7; cdr3_aa: CSVEVAGVRHYEQYF; cdr3_nt: TGCAGCGTTGAGGTAGCGGGCGTCCGACACTACGAGCAGTACTTC
v_call: TRBV4-2; d_call: -; clone_size: medium-sized; j_call: TRBJ1-4; cdr3_aa: CASSLKSGNEKLFF; cdr3_nt: TGTGCCAGCAGCCTAAAATCAGGGAATGAAAAACTGTTTTTT
v_call: TRBV4-1; d_call: TRBD1; clone_size: few; j_call: TRBJ1-2; cdr3_aa: CASSHPGQGAPFYGYTF; cdr3_nt: TGCGCCAGCAGCCACCCCGGACAGGGGGCCCCTTTTTATGGCTACACCTTC
v_call: TRBV29-1; d_call: TRBD1; clone_size: few; j_call: TRBJ1-1; cdr3_aa: CSVEEQGALTEAFF; cdr3_nt: TGCAGCGTTGAAGAACAGGGGGCGCTCACTGAAGCTTTCTTT
v_call: TRBV10-3; d_call: TRBD1; clone_size: many; j_call: TRBJ1-3; cdr3_aa: CAIGTGGGNTIYF; cdr3_nt: TGTGCCATCGGGACAGGCGGCGGAAACACCATATATTTT
v_call: TRBV14; d_call: -; clone_size: -; j_call: TRBJ2-6; cdr3_aa: CASSQGGRAYGANVLTF; cdr3_nt: TGTGCCAGCAGCCAAGGGGGCAGGGCCTATGGGGCCAACGTCCTGACTTTC
v_call: TRBV15; d_call: TRBD1; clone_size: few; j_call: TRBJ1-5; cdr3_aa: CATSRDDWTGDQPQHF; cdr3_nt: TGTGCCACCAGCAGAGATGATTGGACAGGGGATCAGCCCCAGCATTTT
v_call: TRBV12-5; d_call: TRBD1; clone_size: -; j_call: TRBJ1-2; cdr3_aa: CASGLVPLRTGGAAYGYTF; cdr3_nt: TGTGCTAGTGGTTTGGTACCCCTACGGACAGGGGGCGCGGCCTATGGCTACACCTTC
v_call: TRBV6-2/TRBV6-3; d_call: -; clone_size: -; j_call: TRBJ2-4; cdr3_aa: CASSFSRGDVQYF; cdr3_nt: TGTGCCAGCAGTTTTTCCAGGGGAGACGTTCAGTACTTC
v_call: TRBV6-5; d_call: -; clone_size: few; j_call: TRBJ1-3; cdr3_aa: CASSFGYTSGNTIYF; cdr3_nt: TGTGCCAGCAGTTTCGGATATACCTCTGGAAACACCATATATTTT
v_call: TRBV5-6; d_call: -; clone_size: few; j_call: TRBJ1-6; cdr3_aa: CASSVGSSYNSPLHF; cdr3_nt: TGTGCCAGCAGCGTGGGGAGCTCCTATAATTCACCCCTCCACTTT
v_call: TRBV7-9; d_call: -; clone_size: -; j_call: TRBJ1-1; cdr3_aa: CASSRRDTEAFF; cdr3_nt: TGTGCCAGCAGTCGTAGGGACACTGAAGCTTTCTTT
v_call: TRBV5-1; d_call: TRBD2; clone_size: -; j_call: TRBJ2-7; cdr3_aa: CASSQGLAGGEQYF; cdr3_nt: TGCGCCAGCAGCCAGGGACTAGCGGGAGGCGAGCAGTACTTC
v_call: TRBV10-3; d_call: TRBD2; clone_size: few; j_call: TRBJ2-2; cdr3_aa: CAIGEGSGSSNTGELFF; cdr3_nt: TGTGCCATCGGCGAGGGTAGCGGGAGTTCGAACACCGGGGAGCTGTTTTTT
v_call: TRBV6-1; d_call: -; clone_size: -; j_call: TRBJ2-7; cdr3_aa: CAISKELGHYEQYF; cdr3_nt: TGTGCCATTTCAAAGGAGTTGGGGCACTACGAGCAGTACTTC
v_call: TRBV12-3/TRBV12-4; d_call: TRBD1; clone_size: few; j_call: TRBJ2-5; cdr3_aa: CASSLTGAEETQYF; cdr3_nt: TGTGCCAGCAGTTTGACAGGGGCCGAAGAGACCCAGTACTTC
v_call: TRBV4-3; d_call: -; clone_size: -; j_call: TRBJ1-5; cdr3_aa: CASSQDIGGYQPQHF; cdr3_nt: TGCGCCAGCAGCCAAGATATCGGAGGGTATCAGCCCCAGCATTTT
v_call: TRBV12-3/TRBV12-4; d_call: -; clone_size: -; j_call: TRBJ1-5; cdr3_aa: CASSCHPDSNQPQHF; cdr3_nt: TGTGCCAGCAGTTGTCACCCCGATAGCAATCAGCCCCAGCATTTT
v_call: TRBV3-1; d_call: TRBD2; clone_size: -; j_call: TRBJ2-7; cdr3_aa: CASSQREDNEQYF; cdr3_nt: TGTGCCAGCAGCCAGCGGGAGGACAACGAGCAGTACTTC
v_call: TRBV29-1; d_call: TRBD1; clone_size: -; j_call: TRBJ2-7; cdr3_aa: CSVETQGDSYEQYF; cdr3_nt: TGCAGCGTTGAAACCCAGGGGGATTCCTACGAGCAGTACTTC
v_call: TRBV12-3/TRBV12-4; d_call: -; clone_size: -; j_call: TRBJ2-1; cdr3_aa: CASSLEPLAEQFF; cdr3_nt: TGTGCCAGCAGTTTAGAACCCCTCGCTGAGCAGTTCTTC
v_call: TRBV6-5; d_call: -; clone_size: few; j_call: TRBJ2-1; cdr3_aa: CASSWGSLNEQFF; cdr3_nt: TGTGCCAGCAGCTGGGGTAGCCTCAATGAGCAGTTCTTC
v_call: TRBV27; d_call: -; clone_size: few; j_call: TRBJ1-6; cdr3_aa: CASSILGGLALHF; cdr3_nt: TGTGCCAGCAGTATCTTAGGGGGGCTGGCCCTCCACTTT
v_call: TRBV20-1; d_call: TRBD2; clone_size: -; j_call: TRBJ2-1; cdr3_aa: CSALRGEYNEQFF; cdr3_nt: TGCAGTGCCCTTCGGGGGGAATACAATGAGCAGTTCTTC
v_call: TRBV29-1; d_call: -; clone_size: few; j_call: TRBJ2-7; cdr3_aa: CSVNEGSHEQYF; cdr3_nt: TGCAGCGTTAATGAGGGGTCCCACGAGCAGTACTTC
v_call: TRBV4-3; d_call: TRBD1; clone_size: -; j_call: TRBJ2-7; cdr3_aa: CASSQDTGGGKQYF; cdr3_nt: TGCGCCAGCAGCCAAGACACAGGGGGTGGGAAGCAGTACTTC
v_call: TRBV2; d_call: TRBD1; clone_size: -; j_call: TRBJ1-5; cdr3_aa: CASSQTGPNQPQHF; cdr3_nt: TGTGCCAGCAGCCAGACAGGGCCCAATCAGCCCCAGCATTTT
v_call: TRBV4-3; d_call: -; clone_size: -; j_call: TRBJ1-3; cdr3_aa: CASSQDRTSGNTIYF; cdr3_nt: TGCGCCAGCAGCCAAGATAGGACAAGTGGAAACACCATATATTTT
v_call: TRBV12-3/TRBV12-4; d_call: -; clone_size: once; j_call: TRBJ2-2; cdr3_aa: CASRWTANTGELFF; cdr3_nt: TGTGCCAGCAGGTGGACAGCCAACACCGGGGAGCTGTTTTTT
v_call: TRBV29-1; d_call: -; clone_size: medium-sized; j_call: TRBJ1-1; cdr3_aa: CSVEEAFF; cdr3_nt: TGCAGCGTTGAGGAAGCTTTCTTT
v_call: TRBV7-2; d_call: TRBD1; clone_size: -; j_call: TRBJ1-6; cdr3_aa: CASSGQQGANSPLHF; cdr3_nt: TGTGCCAGCAGCGGACAACAGGGGGCGAACTCACCCCTCCACTTT
v_call: TRBV12-3/TRBV12-4; d_call: -; clone_size: few; j_call: TRBJ2-2; cdr3_aa: CASTLLRNTGELFF; cdr3_nt: TGTGCCAGCACCCTCCTCAGGAACACCGGGGAGCTGTTTTTT
v_call: TRBV20-1; d_call: TRBD1; clone_size: -; j_call: TRBJ1-4; cdr3_aa: CSASVPDRGEKLFF; cdr3_nt: TGCAGTGCTAGCGTCCCGGACAGGGGTGAAAAACTGTTTTTT
v_call: TRBV4-2; d_call: -; clone_size: few; j_call: TRBJ2-2; cdr3_aa: CASSQARNTGELFF; cdr3_nt: TGTGCCAGCAGCCAAGCCAGGAACACCGGGGAGCTGTTTTTT
v_call: TRBV6-6; d_call: TRBD2; clone_size: -; j_call: TRBJ2-1; cdr3_aa: CASRGTSGIEGNEQFF; cdr3_nt: TGTGCCAGCAGGGGGACTAGCGGGATCGAGGGGAATGAGCAGTTCTTC
v_call: TRBV28; d_call: -; clone_size: -; j_call: TRBJ2-5; cdr3_aa: CASREYQETQYF; cdr3_nt: TGTGCCAGCAGAGAGTACCAAGAGACCCAGTACTTC
v_call: TRBV5-1; d_call: -; clone_size: -; j_call: TRBJ2-2; cdr3_aa: CASSLGHPNTGELFF; cdr3_nt: TGCGCCAGCAGCTTGGGTCACCCTAACACCGGGGAGCTGTTTTTT
v_call: TRBV27; d_call: -; clone_size: many; j_call: TRBJ1-2; cdr3_aa: CASSPRGVTYGYTF; cdr3_nt: TGTGCCAGCAGTCCACGTGGGGTCACCTATGGCTACACCTTC
v_call: TRBV27; d_call: TRBD1; clone_size: few; j_call: TRBJ2-7; cdr3_aa: CASSPWDSYEQYF; cdr3_nt: TGTGCCAGCAGTCCCTGGGACAGCTACGAGCAGTACTTC
v_call: TRBV10-3; d_call: -; clone_size: -; j_call: TRBJ1-2; cdr3_aa: CAIRDSGIYGYTF; cdr3_nt: TGTGCCATCAGGGACTCAGGGATCTATGGCTACACCTTC
v_call: TRBV7-9; d_call: TRBD2; clone_size: few; j_call: TRBJ2-1; cdr3_aa: CASSLGPTSGSKYNEQFF; cdr3_nt: TGTGCCAGCAGCTTAGGTCCGACTAGCGGGAGTAAGTACAATGAGCAGTTCTTC
v_call: TRBV7-8; d_call: -; clone_size: -; j_call: TRBJ1-3; cdr3_aa: CASSLALVSGNTIYF; cdr3_nt: TGTGCCAGCAGCTTAGCTTTGGTCTCTGGAAACACCATATATTTT
v_call: TRBV6-5; d_call: -; clone_size: -; j_call: TRBJ2-1; cdr3_aa: CASSYPGSDEQFF; cdr3_nt: TGTGCCAGCAGTTACCCCGGATCCGATGAGCAGTTCTTC
v_call: TRBV29-1; d_call: TRBD1; clone_size: -; j_call: TRBJ1-2; cdr3_aa: CSVKRTGDRNYGYTF; cdr3_nt: TGCAGCGTTAAGAGAACAGGGGATCGGAACTATGGCTACACCTTC
v_call: TRBV5-6; d_call: -; clone_size: once; j_call: TRBJ1-4; cdr3_aa: CASSTRDLSANEKLFF; cdr3_nt: TGTGCCAGCAGCACTCGGGACTTAAGCGCTAATGAAAAACTGTTTTTT
v_call: TRBV29-1; d_call: -; clone_size: -; j_call: TRBJ2-1; cdr3_aa: CSVPKIRFSSSYNEQFF; cdr3_nt: TGCAGCGTTCCGAAGATACGTTTTTCGAGCTCCTACAATGAGCAGTTCTTC
v_call: TRBV5-1; d_call: -; clone_size: few; j_call: TRBJ2-7; cdr3_aa: CASSFDASYEQYF; cdr3_nt: TGCGCCAGCAGCTTTGACGCCTCCTACGAGCAGTACTTC
v_call: TRBV28; d_call: -; clone_size: few; j_call: TRBJ2-7; cdr3_aa: CASSPALHYEQYF; cdr3_nt: TGTGCCAGCAGTCCCGCCCTCCACTACGAGCAGTACTTC